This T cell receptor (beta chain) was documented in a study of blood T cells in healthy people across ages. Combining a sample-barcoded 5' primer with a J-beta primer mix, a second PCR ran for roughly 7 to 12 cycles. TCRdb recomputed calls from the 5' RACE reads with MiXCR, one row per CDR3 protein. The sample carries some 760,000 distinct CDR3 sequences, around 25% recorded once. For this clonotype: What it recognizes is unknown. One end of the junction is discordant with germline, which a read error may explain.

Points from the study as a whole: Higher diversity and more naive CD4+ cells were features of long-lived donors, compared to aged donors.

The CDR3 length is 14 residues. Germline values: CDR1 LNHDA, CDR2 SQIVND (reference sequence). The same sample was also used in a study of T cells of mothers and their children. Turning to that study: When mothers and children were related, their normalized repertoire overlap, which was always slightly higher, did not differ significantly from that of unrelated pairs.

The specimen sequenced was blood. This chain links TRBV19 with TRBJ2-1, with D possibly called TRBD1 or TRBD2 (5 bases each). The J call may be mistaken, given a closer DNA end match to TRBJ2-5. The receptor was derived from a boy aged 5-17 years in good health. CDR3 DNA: TGTGCCAGTAGTACGGGGACCGGGCAAGAGAGCCAGTACTTC. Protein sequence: CASSTGTGQESQYF.